The present entry profiles one TCR beta chain with its context. Its matching antigen is unknown. The method was immunoSEQ multiplex PCR; TCRdb's version includes in-frame clones alone and lacks a portion of them. The repertoire holds 150,000 to 200,000 clones, about 90% seen once, with around 0.98% in the top ten. The data belong to a study of T cell responses to AZD1222 COVID-19 vaccine. The V and J ends lost 5 bases and 2 bases respectively, with 10 bases between them. Germline CDR1 reads PRHDT; CDR2 reads FYEKMQ (reference sequence). The length of the CDR3 is 13 residues. Findings of the study overall: Recipients of two AZD1222 doses showed rising Spike-specific TCR breadth and depth. As reported, nearly half of all spike-specific TCRs target variant regions that are unmutated. Clonal diversity was possibly underestimated; the donors were predominantly white British and more often female.

V usage is TRBV13 and J usage is TRBJ2-7; D is undetermined. The sample here was peripheral blood, taken 28 days after the second AZD1222 dose. The TCR originated in an adult who received the AZD1222 COVID-19 vaccine. CDR3 region: CASSTGETYEQYF. CDR3 nucleotides: TGTGCCAGCAGCACTGGAGAAACCTACGAGCAGTACTTC.